Included here is one T cell receptor (beta chain) sequence, with context. This record belongs to a study of Ad26.COV2.S vaccination and SARS-CoV-2 variants. Treatment of the sample: around 19 received Ad26.COV2.S at low or high dose, single or two shots; about 5 received placebo; per-sample allocation not given. At day 63 after the first vaccine or placebo injection, samples were drawn. An Ad26 vector was used to express Wuhan-strain SARS-CoV-2 spike as the vaccine. Here immunoSEQ multiplex PCR was the method, and the copy in TCRdb shows in-frame clones only, minus some. Here the sample spans under 600,000 clones, approximately 90% being singletons. CDR3 length equals 15 residues. Trimming took 3 bases from V and 8 from J, leaving 16 bases between them. From germline, CDR1 is KGHSH and CDR2 LQKENI.

This chain uses TRBV18 with TRBJ1-4; D call uncertain. This sample comprised peripheral blood, obtained in a trial of Ad26.COV2.S vaccine versus placebo. This sequence was found in a person between 18 and 59 years old who received the Ad26.COV2.S COVID-19 vaccine or a placebo. In DNA form, the CDR3 reads TGTGCCAGCTCACCCCTCGGGGAGACGAGAGAAAAACTGTTTTTT. It specifies CASSPLGETREKLFF.